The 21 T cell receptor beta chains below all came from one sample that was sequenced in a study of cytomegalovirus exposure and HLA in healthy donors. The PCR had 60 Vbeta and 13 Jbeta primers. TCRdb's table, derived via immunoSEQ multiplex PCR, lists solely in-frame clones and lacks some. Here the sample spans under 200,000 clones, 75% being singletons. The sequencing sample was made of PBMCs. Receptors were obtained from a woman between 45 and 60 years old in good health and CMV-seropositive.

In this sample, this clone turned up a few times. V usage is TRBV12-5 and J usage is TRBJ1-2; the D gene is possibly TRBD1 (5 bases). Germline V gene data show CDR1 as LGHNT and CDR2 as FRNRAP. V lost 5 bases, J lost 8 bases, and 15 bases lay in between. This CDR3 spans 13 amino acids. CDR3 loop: CASGGTGTGGYTF. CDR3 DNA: TGTGCTAGTGGTGGAACAGGAACGGGCGGCTACACCTTC. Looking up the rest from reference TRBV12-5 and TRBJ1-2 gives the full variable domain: DARVTQTPRHKVTEMGQEVTMRCQPILGHNTVFWYRQTMMQGLELLAYFRNRAPLDDSGMPKDRFSAEMPDATLATLKIQPSEPRDSAVYFCASGGTGTGGYTFGSGTRLTVV.

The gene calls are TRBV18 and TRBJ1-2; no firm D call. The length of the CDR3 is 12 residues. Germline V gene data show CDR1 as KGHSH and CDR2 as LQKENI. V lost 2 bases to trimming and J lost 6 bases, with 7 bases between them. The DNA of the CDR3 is TGTGCCAGCTCACCAGGGGAGCATGGCTACACCTTC. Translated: CASSPGEHGYTF.

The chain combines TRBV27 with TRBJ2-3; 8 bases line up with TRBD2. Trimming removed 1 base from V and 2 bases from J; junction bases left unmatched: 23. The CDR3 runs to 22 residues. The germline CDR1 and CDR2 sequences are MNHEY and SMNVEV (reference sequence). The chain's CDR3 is CASSLYGLVGTYGGEHTDTQYF. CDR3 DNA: TGTGCCAGCAGTTTATATGGGTTGGTGGGCACCTACGGGGGGGAACACACAGATACGCAGTATTTT.

CDR3 region: CASSPYGQGEKLFF. In DNA form, the CDR3 reads TGCGCCAGCAGCCCTTACGGACAGGGGGAAAAACTGTTTTTT. The chain links TRBV5-1 to TRBJ1-4, with 9 bases identical to TRBD1. Per the germline V gene, CDR1 is SGHRS and CDR2 is YFSETQ. The junction had 6 bases not matched to a gene; V was cut back by 4 bases and J by 8 bases. The CDR3 extends over 14 amino acids.

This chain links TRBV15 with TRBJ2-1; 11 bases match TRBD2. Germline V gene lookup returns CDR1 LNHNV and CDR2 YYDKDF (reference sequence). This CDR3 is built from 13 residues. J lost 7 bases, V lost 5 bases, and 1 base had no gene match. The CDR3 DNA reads TGTGCCACCAGCGCTAGCGGGGGGAATGAGCAGTTCTTC. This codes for CATSASGGNEQFF. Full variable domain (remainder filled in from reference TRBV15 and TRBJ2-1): DAMVIQNPRYQVTQFGKPVTLSCSQTLNHNVMYWYQQKSSQAPKLLFHYYDKDFNNEADTPDNFQSRRPNTSFCFLDIRSPGLGDTAMYLCATSASGGNEQFFGPGTRLTVL.

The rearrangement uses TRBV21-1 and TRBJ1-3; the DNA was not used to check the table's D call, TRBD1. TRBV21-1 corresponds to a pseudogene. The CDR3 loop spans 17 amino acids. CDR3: CASSNVAGISSGNTIYF. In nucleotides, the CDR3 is TGTGCCAGCAGCAACGTGGCAGGGATAAGCTCTGGAAACACCATATATTTT.

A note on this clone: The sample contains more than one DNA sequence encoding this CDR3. The CDR3 region is CASSPPGSYEQYF. The CDR3 DNA is TGTGCCAGCTCACCTCCCGGGTCCTACGAGCAGTACTTC. The rearrangement joins TRBV18 to TRBJ2-7; D is unclear. V lost 3 bases and J 1 base, leaving 7 bases between the germline ends. CDR1 is KGHSH and CDR2 is LQKENI in the germline V gene. This CDR3 comprises 13 residues.

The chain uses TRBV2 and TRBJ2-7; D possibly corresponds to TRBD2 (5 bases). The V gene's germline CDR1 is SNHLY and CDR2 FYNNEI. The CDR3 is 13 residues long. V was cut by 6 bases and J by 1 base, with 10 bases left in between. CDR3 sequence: CASRLEVSYEQYF. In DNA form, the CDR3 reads TGTGCCAGCAGATTGGAGGTTTCCTACGAGCAGTACTTC.

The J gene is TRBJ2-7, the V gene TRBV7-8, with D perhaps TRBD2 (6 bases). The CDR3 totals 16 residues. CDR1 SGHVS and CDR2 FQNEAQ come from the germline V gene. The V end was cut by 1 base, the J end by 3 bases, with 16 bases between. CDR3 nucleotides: TGTGCCAGCAGCTTAGGAGCCTCCGGGGGAATCTACGAGCAGTACTTC. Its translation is CASSLGASGGIYEQYF.

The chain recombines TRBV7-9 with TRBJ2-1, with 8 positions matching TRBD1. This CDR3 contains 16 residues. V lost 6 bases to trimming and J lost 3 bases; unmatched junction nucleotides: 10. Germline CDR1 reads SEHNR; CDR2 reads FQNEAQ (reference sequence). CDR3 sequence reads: CASSPGQGENYNEQFF. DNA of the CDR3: TGTGCCAGCAGTCCCGGACAGGGCGAGAACTACAATGAGCAGTTCTTC.

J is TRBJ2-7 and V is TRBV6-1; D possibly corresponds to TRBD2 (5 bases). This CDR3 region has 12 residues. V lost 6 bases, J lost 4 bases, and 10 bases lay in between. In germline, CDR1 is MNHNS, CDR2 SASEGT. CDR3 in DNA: TGTGCCAGCAGCAGAAGGGAGTACGAGCAGTACTTC. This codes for CASSRREYEQYF.

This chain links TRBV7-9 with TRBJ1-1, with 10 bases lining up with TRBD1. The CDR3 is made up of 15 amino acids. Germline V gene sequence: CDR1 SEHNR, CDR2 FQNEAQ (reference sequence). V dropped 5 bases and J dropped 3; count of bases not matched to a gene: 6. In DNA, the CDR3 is TGTGCCAGCAGCCTAGGCGGGACAGGGGACACTGAAGCTTTCTTT. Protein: CASSLGGTGDTEAFF.

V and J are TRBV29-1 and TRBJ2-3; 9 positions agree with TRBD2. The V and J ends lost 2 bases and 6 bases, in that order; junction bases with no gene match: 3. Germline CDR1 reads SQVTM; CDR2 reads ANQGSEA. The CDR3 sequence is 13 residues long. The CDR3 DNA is TGCAGCGTTGAAACTAGCGGGTACGATACGCAGTATTTT. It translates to CSVETSGYDTQYF.

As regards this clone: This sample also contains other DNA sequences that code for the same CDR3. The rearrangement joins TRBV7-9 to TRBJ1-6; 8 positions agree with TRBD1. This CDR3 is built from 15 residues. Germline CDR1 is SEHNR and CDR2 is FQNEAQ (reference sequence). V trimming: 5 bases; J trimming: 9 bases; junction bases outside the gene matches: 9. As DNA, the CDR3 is TGTGCCAGCAGCCCCCCCGGGACAGGCAGTTCACCCCTCCACTTT. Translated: CASSPPGTGSSPLHF.

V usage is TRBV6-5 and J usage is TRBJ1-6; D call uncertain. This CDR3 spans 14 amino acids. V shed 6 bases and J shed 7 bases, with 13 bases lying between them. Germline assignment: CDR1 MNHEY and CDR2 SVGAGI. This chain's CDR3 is CASSSGEANSPLHF. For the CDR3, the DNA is TGTGCCAGCAGCTCCGGGGAGGCGAATTCACCCCTCCACTTT.

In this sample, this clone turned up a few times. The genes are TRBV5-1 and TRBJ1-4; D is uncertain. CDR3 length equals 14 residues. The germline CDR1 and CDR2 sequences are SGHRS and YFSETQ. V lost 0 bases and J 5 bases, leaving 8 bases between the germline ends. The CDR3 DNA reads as TGCGCCAGCAGCTTGGATAGCGTAAATGAAAAACTGTTTTTT. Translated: CASSLDSVNEKLFF. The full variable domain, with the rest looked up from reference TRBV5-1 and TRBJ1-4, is KAGVTQTPRYLIKTRGQQVTLSCSPISGHRSVSWYQQTPGQGLQFLFEYFSETQRNKGNFPGRFSGRQFSNSRSEMNVSTLELGDSALYLCASSLDSVNEKLFFGSGTQLSVL.

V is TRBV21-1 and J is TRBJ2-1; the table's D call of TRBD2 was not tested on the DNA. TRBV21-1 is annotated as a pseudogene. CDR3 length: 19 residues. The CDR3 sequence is CASSKWEKAGGPGFNEQFF. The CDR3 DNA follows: TGTGCCAGCAGCAAATGGGAGAAAGCGGGGGGGCCTGGTTTCAATGAGCAGTTCTTC.

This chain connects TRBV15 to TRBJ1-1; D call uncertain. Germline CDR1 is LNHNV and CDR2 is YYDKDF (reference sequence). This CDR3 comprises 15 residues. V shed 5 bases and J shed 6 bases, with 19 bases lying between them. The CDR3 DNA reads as TGTGCCACCAGCCCCAGAGGAAGAGGGAAGGCTGAAGCTTTCTTT. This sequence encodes CATSPRGRGKAEAFF.

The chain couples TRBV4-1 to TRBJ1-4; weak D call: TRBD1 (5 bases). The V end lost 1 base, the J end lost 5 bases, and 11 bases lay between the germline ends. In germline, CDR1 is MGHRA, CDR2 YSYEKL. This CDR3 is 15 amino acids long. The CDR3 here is CASSQGGRVNEKLFF. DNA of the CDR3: TGCGCCAGCAGCCAAGGGGGCAGGGTGAATGAAAAACTGTTTTTT.

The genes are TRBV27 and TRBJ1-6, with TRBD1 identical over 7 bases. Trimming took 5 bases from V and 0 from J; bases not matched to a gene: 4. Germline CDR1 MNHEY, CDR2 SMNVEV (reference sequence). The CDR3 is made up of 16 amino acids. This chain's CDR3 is CASSRGQVSYNSPLHF. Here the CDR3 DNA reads TGTGCCAGCAGTCGCGGACAGGTCTCCTATAATTCACCCCTCCACTTT.

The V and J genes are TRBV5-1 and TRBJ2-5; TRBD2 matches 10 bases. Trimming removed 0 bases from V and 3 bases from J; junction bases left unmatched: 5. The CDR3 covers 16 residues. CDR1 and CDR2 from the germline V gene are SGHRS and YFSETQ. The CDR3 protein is CASSLGGTSAKETQYF. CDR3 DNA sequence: TGCGCCAGCAGCTTGGGTGGGACTAGCGCGAAAGAGACCCAGTACTTC.